The clone carrying this TCR beta chain appeared a few times. Its antigen is unidentified. The data derive from a study of beta chain features in type 1 diabetes. The sequenced template was cDNA made from the entire isolated RNA. Clones were read by immunoSEQ multiplex PCR, and TCRdb kept only the in-frame ones, dropping some. This sample yields about 650,000 clones, of which 9.5% to 15% are seen a single time; around 0.12% belongs to the top ten. General observations from the study: Within each of all four CD4+ subsets, Type 1 diabetes patients had TCRB CDR3s that were moderately but significantly shorter.

V lost 0 bases to trimming and J lost 7 bases, with 3 bases between them. CDR3 length: 11 amino acids. Germline V gene lookup returns CDR1 SGHDN and CDR2 FVKESK. J is TRBJ2-5 and V is TRBV14; D remains ambiguous. This TCR came from a man in his thirties or forties with type 1 diabetes. The sequencing sample was made of naive CD4+ T cells from blood. DNA for the CDR3: TGTGCCAGCAGCCAAGAGGGGACCCAGTACTTC. Its protein is CASSQEGTQYF.